One TCR beta chain is described in this entry. Germline V gene sequence: CDR1 SNHLY, CDR2 FYNNEI. Trimming cost V 7 bases and J 9 bases; bases outside gene matches: 14. CDR3 size: 15 residues. This entry is derived from a study of blood T cell repertoires in COVID-19. At the level of the study: Researchers got acute and convalescent COVID-19 samples from the United States, Italy and Spain. The cDNA or gDNA used as material had been derived from T cells, B-cell-depleted T cells, or PBMCs.

In the authors' methods: Estimation of nucleated cell counts was performed using reference gene primer amplification. Profiling relied on immunoSEQ multiplex PCR, and the TCRdb table lists in-frame clones only, not all of them. V, J and clone size are those of that table, while D and trimming were read from the DNA. The sample shows about 140,000 clones, around 78% of them seen only once. The J gene is TRBJ2-4, the V gene TRBV2; 8 bases align to TRBD2. Sequenced sample: peripheral blood. The receptor's source is a woman older than 75 with active or convalescent COVID-19. CDR3 region: CASTGPVPGGVIQYF. The CDR3 nucleotides read TGTGCCAGCACCGGGCCCGTCCCGGGAGGGGTCATTCAGTACTTC.